This section outlines one T cell receptor (beta chain) sequence together with its context. Its antigen is currently unknown. The data stem from a study of cytomegalovirus exposure and HLA in healthy donors. Turning to the study itself: From about 180 million T cells, an earlier analysis saw under 140 million unique TCR beta sequences.

The V gene's germline CDR1 is DFQATT and CDR2 SNEGSKA (reference sequence). This CDR3 region has 11 residues. V gave up 6 bases and J gave up 1 base, with 6 bases separating them. In the PCR, 60 Vbeta and 13 Jbeta primers were used. Measured with immunoSEQ multiplex PCR; TCRdb has only the in-frame clones, and not every one. The profile covers approximately 79,000 clones, with 74% appearing a single time and over 7.5% taken by the ten largest. Findings and limits, study-wide: Data from an earlier analysis indicated that most TCR beta V segments were productive either about 87% or about 30% of the time.

This sequence joins TRBV20-1 and TRBJ1-1; D gene unclear. The source of this sequence is a man in his forties or fifties in good health and CMV-seropositive. Sequencing was carried out using PBMCs. CDR3 sequence reads: CSASTNTEAFF. The CDR3 nucleotides read TGCAGTGCGAGCACGAACACTGAAGCTTTCTTT.